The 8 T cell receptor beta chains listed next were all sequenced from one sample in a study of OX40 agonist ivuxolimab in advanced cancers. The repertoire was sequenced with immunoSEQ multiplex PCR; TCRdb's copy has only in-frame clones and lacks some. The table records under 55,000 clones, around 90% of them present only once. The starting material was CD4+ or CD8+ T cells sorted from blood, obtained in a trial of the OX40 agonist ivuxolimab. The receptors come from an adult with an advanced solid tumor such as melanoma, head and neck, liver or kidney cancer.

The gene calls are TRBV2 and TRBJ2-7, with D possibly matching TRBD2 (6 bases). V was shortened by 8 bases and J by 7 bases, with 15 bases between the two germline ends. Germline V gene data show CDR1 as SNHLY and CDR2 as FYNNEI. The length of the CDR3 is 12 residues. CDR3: CASEGRRGEQYF. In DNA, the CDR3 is TGTGCCAGCGAGGGGAGGAGGGGTGAGCAGTACTTC.

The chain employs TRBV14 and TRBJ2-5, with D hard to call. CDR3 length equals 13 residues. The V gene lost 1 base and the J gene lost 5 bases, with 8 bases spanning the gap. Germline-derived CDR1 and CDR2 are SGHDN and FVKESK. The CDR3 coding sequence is TGTGCCAGCAGCCAAGTGGCCATGGAGACCCAGTACTTC. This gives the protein CASSQVAMETQYF. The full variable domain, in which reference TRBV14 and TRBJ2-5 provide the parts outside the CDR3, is EAGVTQFPSHSVIEKGQTVTLRCDPISGHDNLYWYRRVMGKEIKFLLHFVKESKQDESGMPNNRFLAERTGGTYSTLKVQPAELEDSGVYFCASSQVAMETQYFGPGTRLLVL.

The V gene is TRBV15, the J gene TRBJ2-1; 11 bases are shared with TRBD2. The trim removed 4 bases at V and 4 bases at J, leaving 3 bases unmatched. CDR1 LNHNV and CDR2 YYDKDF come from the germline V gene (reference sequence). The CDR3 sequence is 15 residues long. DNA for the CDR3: TGTGCCACCAGCATAAGACTAGCGGGATACAATGAGCAGTTCTTC. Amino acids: CATSIRLAGYNEQFF.

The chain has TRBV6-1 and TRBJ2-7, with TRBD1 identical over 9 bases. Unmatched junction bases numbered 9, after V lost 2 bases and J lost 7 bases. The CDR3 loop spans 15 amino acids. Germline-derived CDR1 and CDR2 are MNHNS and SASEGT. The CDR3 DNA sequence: TGTGCCAGCAGTGAACGGGACAGGGCTTTGAGGGAGCAGTACTTC. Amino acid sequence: CASSERDRALREQYF.

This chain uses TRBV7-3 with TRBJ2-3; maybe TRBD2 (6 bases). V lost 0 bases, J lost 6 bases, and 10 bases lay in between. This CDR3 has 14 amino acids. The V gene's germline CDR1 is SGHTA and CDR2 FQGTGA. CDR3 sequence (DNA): TGTGCCAGCAGCTTAACGGGGGGATGGGATACGCAGTATTTT. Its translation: CASSLTGGWDTQYF.

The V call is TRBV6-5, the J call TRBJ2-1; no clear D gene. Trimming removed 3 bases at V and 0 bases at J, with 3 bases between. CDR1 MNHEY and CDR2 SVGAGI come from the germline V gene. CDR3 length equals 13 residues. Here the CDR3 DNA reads TGTGCCAGCAGTTATACCTCCTACAATGAGCAGTTCTTC. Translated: CASSYTSYNEQFF.

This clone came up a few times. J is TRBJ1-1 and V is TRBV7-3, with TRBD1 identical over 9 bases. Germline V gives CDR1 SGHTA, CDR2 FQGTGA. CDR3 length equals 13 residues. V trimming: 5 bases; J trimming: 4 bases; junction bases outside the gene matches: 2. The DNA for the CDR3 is TGTGCCAGCAGCCCGACAGGGGGCACTGAAGCTTTCTTT. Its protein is CASSPTGGTEAFF.

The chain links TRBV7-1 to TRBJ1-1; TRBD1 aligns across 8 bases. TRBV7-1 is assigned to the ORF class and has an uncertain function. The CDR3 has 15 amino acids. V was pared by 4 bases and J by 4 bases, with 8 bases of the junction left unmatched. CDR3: CASSLAAGGRTEAFF. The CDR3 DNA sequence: TGTGCCAGCAGCTTAGCTGCAGGGGGCCGCACTGAAGCTTTCTTT.